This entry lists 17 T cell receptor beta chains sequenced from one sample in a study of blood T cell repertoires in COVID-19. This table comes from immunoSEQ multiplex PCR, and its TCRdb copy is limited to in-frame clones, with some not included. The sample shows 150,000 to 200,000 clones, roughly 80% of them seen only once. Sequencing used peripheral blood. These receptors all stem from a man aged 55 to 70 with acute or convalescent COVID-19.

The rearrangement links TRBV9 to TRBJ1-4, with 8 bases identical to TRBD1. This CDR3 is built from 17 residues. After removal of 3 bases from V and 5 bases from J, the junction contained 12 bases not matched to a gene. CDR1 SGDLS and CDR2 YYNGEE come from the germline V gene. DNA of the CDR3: TGTGCCAGCAGCGCTAAAACACCAGGGGGCGTAAATGAAAAACTGTTTTTT. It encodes CASSAKTPGGVNEKLFF.

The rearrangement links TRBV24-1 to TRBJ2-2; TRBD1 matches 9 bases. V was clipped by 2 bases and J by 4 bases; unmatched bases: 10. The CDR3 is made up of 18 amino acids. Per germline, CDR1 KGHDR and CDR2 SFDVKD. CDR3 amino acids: CATSDSRRGTGITGELFF. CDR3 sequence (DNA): TGTGCCACCAGTGATTCTCGAAGGGGGACAGGGATCACCGGGGAGCTGTTTTTT.

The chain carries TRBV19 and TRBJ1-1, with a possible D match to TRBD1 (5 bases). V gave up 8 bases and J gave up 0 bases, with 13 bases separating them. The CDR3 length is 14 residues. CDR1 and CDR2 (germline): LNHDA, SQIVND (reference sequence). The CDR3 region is CASDQGNMNTEAFF. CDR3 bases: TGTGCCAGTGACCAGGGAAATATGAACACTGAAGCTTTCTTT.

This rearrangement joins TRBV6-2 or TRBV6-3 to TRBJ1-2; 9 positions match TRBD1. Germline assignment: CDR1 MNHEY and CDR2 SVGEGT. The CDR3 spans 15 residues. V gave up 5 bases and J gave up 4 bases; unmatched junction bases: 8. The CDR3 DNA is TGTGCCAGCAGTCACACAGGGGGCTCGGGCTATGGCTACACCTTC. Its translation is CASSHTGGSGYGYTF.

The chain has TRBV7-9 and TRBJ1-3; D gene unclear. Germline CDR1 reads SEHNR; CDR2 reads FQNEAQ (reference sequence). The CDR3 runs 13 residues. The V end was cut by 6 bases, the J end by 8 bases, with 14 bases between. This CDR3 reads CASSHDPRYTIYF. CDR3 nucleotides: TGTGCCAGCAGTCATGACCCGAGGTACACCATATATTTT. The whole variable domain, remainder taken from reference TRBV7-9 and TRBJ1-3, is DTGVSQNPRHKITKRGQNVTFRCDPISEHNRLYWYRQTLGQGPEFLTYFQNEAQLEKSRLLSDRFSAERPKGSFSTLEIQRTEQGDSAMYLCASSHDPRYTIYFGEGSWLTVV.

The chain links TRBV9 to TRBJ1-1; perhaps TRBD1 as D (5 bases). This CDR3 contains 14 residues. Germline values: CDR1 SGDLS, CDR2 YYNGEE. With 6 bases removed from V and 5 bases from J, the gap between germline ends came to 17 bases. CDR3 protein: CASNGLGGETEAFF. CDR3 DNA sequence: TGTGCCAGCAATGGTTTGGGGGGTGAGACTGAAGCTTTCTTT.

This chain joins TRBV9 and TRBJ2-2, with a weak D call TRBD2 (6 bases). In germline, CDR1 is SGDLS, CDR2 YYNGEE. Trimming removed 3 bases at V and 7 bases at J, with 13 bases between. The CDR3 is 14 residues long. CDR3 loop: CASSELMGGGELFF. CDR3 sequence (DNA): TGTGCCAGCAGCGAGTTGATGGGAGGCGGGGAGCTGTTTTTT. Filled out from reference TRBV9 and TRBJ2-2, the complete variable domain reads DSGVTQTPKHLITATGQRVTLRCSPRSGDLSVYWYQQSLDQGLQFLIQYYNGEERAKGNILERFSAQQFPDLHSELNLSSLELGDSALYFCASSELMGGGELFFGEGSRLTVL.

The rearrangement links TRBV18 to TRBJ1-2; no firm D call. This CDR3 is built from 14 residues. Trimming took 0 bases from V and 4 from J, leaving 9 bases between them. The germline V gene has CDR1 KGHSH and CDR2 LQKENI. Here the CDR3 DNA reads TGTGCCAGCTCACCACCGGGCAGCCTCTATGGCTACACCTTC. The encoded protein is CASSPPGSLYGYTF.

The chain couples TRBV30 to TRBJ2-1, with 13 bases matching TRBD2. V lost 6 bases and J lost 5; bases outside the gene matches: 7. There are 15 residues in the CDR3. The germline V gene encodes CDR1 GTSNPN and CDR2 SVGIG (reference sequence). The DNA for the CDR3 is TGTGCCTGCCCCGGGACTAGCGGGGCCCACAATGAGCAGTTCTTC. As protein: CACPGTSGAHNEQFF.

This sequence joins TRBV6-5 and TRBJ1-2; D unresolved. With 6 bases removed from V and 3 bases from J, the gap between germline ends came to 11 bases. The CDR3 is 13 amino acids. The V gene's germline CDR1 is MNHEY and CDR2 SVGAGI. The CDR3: CASRTDIHYGYTF. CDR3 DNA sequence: TGTGCCAGCAGAACCGACATACACTATGGCTACACCTTC.

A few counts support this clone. The CDR3 protein is CASSSGQVRPNYGYTF. CDR3 sequence (DNA): TGTGCCAGCAGCTCCGGACAGGTCCGTCCTAACTATGGCTACACCTTC. The gene calls are TRBV7-9 and TRBJ1-2; 7 nucleotides match TRBD1. There are 16 residues in the CDR3. Germline lookup yields CDR1 SEHNR and CDR2 FQNEAQ (reference sequence). V trimming: 4 bases; J trimming: 0 bases; junction bases outside the gene matches: 8.

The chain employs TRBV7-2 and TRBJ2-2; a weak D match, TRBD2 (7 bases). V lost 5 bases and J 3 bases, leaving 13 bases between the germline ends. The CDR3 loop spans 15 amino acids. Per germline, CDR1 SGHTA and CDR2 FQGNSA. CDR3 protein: CASSEGRGYTGELFF. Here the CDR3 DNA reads TGTGCCAGCAGCGAGGGGAGGGGGTACACCGGGGAGCTGTTTTTT.

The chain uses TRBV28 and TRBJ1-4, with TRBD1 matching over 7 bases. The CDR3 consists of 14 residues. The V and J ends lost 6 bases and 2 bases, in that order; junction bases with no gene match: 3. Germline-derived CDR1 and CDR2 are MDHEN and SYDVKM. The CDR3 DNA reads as TGTGCCAGCAGCACGGGACAGACTAATGAAAAACTGTTTTTT. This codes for CASSTGQTNEKLFF.

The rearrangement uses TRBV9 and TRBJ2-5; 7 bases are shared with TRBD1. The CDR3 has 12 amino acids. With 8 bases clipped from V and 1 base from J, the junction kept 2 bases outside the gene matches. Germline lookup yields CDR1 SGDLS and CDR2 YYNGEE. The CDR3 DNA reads TGTGCCAGTCAGGGGGTCCAAGAGACCCAGTACTTC. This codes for CASQGVQETQYF. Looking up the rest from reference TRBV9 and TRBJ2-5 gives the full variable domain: DSGVTQTPKHLITATGQRVTLRCSPRSGDLSVYWYQQSLDQGLQFLIQYYNGEERAKGNILERFSAQQFPDLHSELNLSSLELGDSALYFCASQGVQETQYFGPGTRLLVL.

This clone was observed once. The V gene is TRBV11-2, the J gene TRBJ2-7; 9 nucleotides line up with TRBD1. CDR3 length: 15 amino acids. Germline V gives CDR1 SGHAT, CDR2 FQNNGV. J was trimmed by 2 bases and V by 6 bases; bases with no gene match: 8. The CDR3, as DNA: TGTGCCAGCAGACTTGGACAGGGGTTTCCCTACGAGCAGTACTTC. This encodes CASRLGQGFPYEQYF.

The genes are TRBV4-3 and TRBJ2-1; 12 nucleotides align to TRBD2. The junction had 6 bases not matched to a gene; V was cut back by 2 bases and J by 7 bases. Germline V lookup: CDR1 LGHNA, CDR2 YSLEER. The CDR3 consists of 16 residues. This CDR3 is CASSQRLAGGQNEQFF. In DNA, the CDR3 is TGCGCCAGCAGCCAAAGGCTAGCGGGGGGGCAGAATGAGCAGTTCTTC.

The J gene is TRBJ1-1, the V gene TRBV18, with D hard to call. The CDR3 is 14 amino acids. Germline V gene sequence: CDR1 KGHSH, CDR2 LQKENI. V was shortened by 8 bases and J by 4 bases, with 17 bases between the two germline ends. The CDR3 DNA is TGTGCCAGCGGACCTCGTGGAGGGCTCACTGAAGCTTTCTTT. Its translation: CASGPRGGLTEAFF.